Detailed here is one T cell receptor (beta chain). The sample belongs to a study of blood T cell repertoires in COVID-19. Study-level background: Acute and convalescent COVID-19 specimens originated in the United States, Italy and Spain. PBMCs, B-cell-depleted T cells, or T cells provided the cDNA or gDNA that made up the material.

Per the original data handling: Amplifying reference gene primers gave estimates of nucleated cell counts. Sequencing used immunoSEQ multiplex PCR; TCRdb keeps in-frame clones, though not all of them. Clone size and V and J calls were adopted from that table, with D and trimming inferred from the DNA. The data contain around 65,000 clones, approximately 86% of them singletons. Germline V lookup: CDR1 SGHRS, CDR2 YFSETQ. V was pared by 1 base and J by 6 bases, with 13 bases between. The CDR3 has 15 residues. This TCR was recovered from an elderly man with active COVID-19. The chain has TRBV5-1 and TRBJ2-2; D unresolved. Source material: peripheral blood. The CDR3 DNA reads as TGCGCCAGCAGCTTGCCCCGGCTAGAAGCCGGGGAGCTGTTTTTT. This gives the protein CASSLPRLEAGELFF.